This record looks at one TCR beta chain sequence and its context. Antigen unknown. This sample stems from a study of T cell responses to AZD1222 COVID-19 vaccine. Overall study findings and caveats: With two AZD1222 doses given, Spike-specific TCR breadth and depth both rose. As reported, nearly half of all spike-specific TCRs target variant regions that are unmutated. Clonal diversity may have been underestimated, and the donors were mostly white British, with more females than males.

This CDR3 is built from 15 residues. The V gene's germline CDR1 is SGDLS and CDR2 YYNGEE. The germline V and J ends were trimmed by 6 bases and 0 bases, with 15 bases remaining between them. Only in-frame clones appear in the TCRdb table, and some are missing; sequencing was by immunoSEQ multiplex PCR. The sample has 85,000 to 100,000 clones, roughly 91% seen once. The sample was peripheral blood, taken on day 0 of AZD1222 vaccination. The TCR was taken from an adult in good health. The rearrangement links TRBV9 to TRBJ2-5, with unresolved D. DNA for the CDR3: TGTGCCAGCAATCCCGGGTTCGCTTACCAAGAGACCCAGTACTTC. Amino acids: CASNPGFAYQETQYF. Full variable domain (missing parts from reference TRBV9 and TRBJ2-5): DSGVTQTPKHLITATGQRVTLRCSPRSGDLSVYWYQQSLDQGLQFLIQYYNGEERAKGNILERFSAQQFPDLHSELNLSSLELGDSALYFCASNPGFAYQETQYFGPGTRLLVL.